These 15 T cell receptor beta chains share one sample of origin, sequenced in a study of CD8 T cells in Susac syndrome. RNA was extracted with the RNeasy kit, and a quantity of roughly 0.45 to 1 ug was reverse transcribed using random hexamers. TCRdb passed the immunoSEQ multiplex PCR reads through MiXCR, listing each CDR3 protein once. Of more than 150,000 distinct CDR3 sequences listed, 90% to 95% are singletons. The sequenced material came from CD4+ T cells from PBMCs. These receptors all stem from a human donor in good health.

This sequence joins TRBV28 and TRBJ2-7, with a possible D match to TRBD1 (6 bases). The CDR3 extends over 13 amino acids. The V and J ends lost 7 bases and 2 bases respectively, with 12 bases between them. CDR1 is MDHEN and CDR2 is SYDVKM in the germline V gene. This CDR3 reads CASKVRGPYEQYF. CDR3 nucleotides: TGTGCCAGCAAGGTCAGGGGACCCTACGAGCAGTACTTC.

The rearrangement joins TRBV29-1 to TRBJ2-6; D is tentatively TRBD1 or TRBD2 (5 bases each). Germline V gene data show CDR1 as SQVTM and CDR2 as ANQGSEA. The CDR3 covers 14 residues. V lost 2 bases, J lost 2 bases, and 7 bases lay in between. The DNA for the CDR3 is TGCAGCGTTGAAAGAGGGGCTGGGGCCAACGTCCTGACTTTC. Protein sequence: CSVERGAGANVLTF.

The CDR3: CASLSSEAFF. The CDR3 coding sequence is TGTGCCAGCTTATCTTCTGAAGCTTTCTTT. The chain couples TRBV28 to TRBJ1-1, with unresolved D. The germline V and J ends were trimmed by 8 bases and 6 bases, with 7 bases remaining between them. The germline V gene has CDR1 MDHEN and CDR2 SYDVKM. There are 10 residues in the CDR3. Full variable domain (remainder filled in from reference TRBV28 and TRBJ1-1): DVKVTQSSRYLVKRTGEKVFLECVQDMDHENMFWYRQDPGLGLRLIYFSYDVKMKEKGDIPEGYSVSREKKERFSLILESASTNQTSMYLCASLSSEAFFGQGTRLTVV.

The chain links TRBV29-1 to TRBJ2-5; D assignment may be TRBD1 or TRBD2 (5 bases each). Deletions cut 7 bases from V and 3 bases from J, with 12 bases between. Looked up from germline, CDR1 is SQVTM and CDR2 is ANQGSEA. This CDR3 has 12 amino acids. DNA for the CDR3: TGCAGCGCCGGGGACGGTGAAGAGACCCAGTACTTC. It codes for CSAGDGEETQYF.

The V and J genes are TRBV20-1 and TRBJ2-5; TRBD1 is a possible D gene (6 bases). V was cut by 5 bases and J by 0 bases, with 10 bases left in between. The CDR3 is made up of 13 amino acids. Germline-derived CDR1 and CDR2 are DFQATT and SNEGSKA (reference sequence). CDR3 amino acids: CSASGQYQETQYF. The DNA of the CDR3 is TGCAGTGCTTCCGGACAGTACCAAGAGACCCAGTACTTC.

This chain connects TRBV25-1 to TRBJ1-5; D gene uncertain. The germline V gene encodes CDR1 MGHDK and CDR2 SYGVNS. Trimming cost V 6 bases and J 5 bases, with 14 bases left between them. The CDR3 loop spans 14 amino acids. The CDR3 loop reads CASSPQGGYQPQHF. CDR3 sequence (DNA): TGTGCCAGCAGCCCGCAAGGAGGGTATCAGCCCCAGCATTTT.

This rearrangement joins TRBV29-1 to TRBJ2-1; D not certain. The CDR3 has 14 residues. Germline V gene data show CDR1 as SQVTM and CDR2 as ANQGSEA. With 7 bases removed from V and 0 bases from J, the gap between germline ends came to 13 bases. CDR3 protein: CSAPSGSSYNEQFF. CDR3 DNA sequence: TGCAGCGCCCCGTCAGGTTCCTCCTACAATGAGCAGTTCTTC.

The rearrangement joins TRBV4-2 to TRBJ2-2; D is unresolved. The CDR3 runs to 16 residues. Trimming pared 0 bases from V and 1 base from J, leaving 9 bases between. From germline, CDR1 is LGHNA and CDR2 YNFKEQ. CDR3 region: CASSQDLGRNTGELFF. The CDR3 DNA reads TGTGCCAGCAGCCAAGATTTGGGCAGGAACACCGGGGAGCTGTTTTTT.

The CDR3 region has the DNA TGCAGTGCTAACAGGATTGGGAATGAGCAGTTCTTC. This gives the protein CSANRIGNEQFF. The chain combines TRBV20-1 with TRBJ2-1; tentative D call: TRBD1 (5 bases). Per the germline V gene, CDR1 is DFQATT and CDR2 is SNEGSKA (reference sequence). Trimming took off 4 bases at V and 7 bases at J, with 11 bases between the two ends. CDR3 length: 12 residues.

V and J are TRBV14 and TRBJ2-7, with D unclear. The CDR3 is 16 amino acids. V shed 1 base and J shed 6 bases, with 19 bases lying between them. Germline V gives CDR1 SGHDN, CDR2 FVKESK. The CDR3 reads CASSQGAGTAFGEQYF. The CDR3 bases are TGTGCCAGCAGCCAAGGAGCAGGTACTGCATTCGGCGAGCAGTACTTC.

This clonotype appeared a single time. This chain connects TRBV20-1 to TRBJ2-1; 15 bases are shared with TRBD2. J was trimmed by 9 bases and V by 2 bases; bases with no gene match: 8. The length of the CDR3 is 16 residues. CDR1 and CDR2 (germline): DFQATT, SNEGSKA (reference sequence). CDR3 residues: CSARRGLAGGQAEQFF. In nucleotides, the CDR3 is TGCAGTGCTAGAAGAGGACTAGCGGGGGGGCAGGCTGAGCAGTTCTTC.

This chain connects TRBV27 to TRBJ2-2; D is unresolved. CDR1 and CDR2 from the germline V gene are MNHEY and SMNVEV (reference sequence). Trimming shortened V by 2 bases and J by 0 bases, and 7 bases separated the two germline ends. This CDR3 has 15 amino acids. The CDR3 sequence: CASSLIGTNTGELFF. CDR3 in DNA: TGTGCCAGCAGTTTAATTGGGACGAACACCGGGGAGCTGTTTTTT.

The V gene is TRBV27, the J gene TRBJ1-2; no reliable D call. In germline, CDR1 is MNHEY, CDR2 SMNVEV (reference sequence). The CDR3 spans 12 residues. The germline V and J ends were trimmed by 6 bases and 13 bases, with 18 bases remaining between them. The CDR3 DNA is TGTGCCAGCAGGAACTTGGACGCGGGGTTCACCTTC. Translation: CASRNLDAGFTF.

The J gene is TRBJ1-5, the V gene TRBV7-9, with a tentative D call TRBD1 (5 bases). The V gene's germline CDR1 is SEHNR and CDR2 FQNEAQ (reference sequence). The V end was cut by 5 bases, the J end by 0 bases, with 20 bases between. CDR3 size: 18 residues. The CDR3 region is CASSPGTPEDYSNQPQHF. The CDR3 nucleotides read TGTGCCAGCAGCCCCGGGACTCCGGAGGACTATAGCAATCAGCCCCAGCATTTT.

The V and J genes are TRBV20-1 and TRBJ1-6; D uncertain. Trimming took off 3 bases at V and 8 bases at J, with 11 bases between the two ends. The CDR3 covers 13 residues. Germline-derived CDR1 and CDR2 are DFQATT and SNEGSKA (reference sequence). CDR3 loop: CSASEDKYSPLHF. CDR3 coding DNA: TGCAGTGCTAGTGAGGATAAGTATTCACCCCTCCACTTT.